The rows below give T cell receptor beta chains drawn from one sample of a study of shared clonotypes between healthy human individuals. Produced via immunoSEQ multiplex PCR; TCRdb's table is partial and in-frame only. The table lists about 1 million clones, around 76% of them singletons. Sequenced: memory CD4+ T cells sorted from blood. These receptors originate from a man aged 18 to 35 in good health. CDR3s leave out the opening cysteine and the closing phenylalanine or tryptophan. The order of the fields is V gene, CDR3 protein.

v_gene: TRBV6-6; CDR3aa: ASSSGQVYGETQY
v_gene: TRBV7-9; CDR3aa: ASSLFGEYGYT
v_gene: TRBV9; CDR3aa: ASSAANTIY
v_gene: TRBV9; CDR3aa: ASSVGRGRRPDTQY
v_gene: TRBV5-6; CDR3aa: ASSSGLAGELKQY
v_gene: TRBV29-1; CDR3aa: SVSFWANTGELF
v_gene: TRBV11-2; CDR3aa: ASSSTSGTINTEAF
v_gene: TRBV28; CDR3aa: ASRMGGDGYT
v_gene: TRBV10-3; CDR3aa: AISEGQGETEAF
v_gene: TRBV7-2; CDR3aa: ASSLSGGLYNEQF
v_gene: TRBV6-5; CDR3aa: ASSYRGGGSYEQY
v_gene: TRBV2; CDR3aa: ASKKGSGNTIY
v_gene: TRBV30; CDR3aa: AWRYRGRRDKQY
v_gene: TRBV7-2; CDR3aa: ASSLELTGGGRAGF
v_gene: TRBV5-1; CDR3aa: ASSLAGLVGTDTQY
v_gene: TRBV30; CDR3aa: AWSVGGGGEKLF
v_gene: TRBV7-2; CDR3aa: ASSLVSGPNSPLH
v_gene: TRBV27; CDR3aa: ASSPPDEQY
v_gene: TRBV25-1; CDR3aa: ASSEAGTVYGYT
v_gene: TRBV27; CDR3aa: ASSNMNGGNNSPLH
v_gene: TRBV5-4; CDR3aa: ASSSPGQLANYGYT
v_gene: TRBV7-9; CDR3aa: ASSLAGTGNTIY
v_gene: TRBV5-1; CDR3aa: ASSRLSGQMTYNEQF
v_gene: TRBV19; CDR3aa: ASSTGPGGTYEQY
v_gene: TRBV7-4; CDR3aa: ASSPTLEGPIGYEQY
v_gene: TRBV6-5; CDR3aa: ASSSPTGYNTEAF
v_gene: TRBV15; CDR3aa: ATSRQIATNEKLF
v_gene: TRBV25-1; CDR3aa: ASASARSGNTIY
v_gene: TRBV5-1; CDR3aa: ASSPAGVGNSPLH
v_gene: TRBV5-6; CDR3aa: ASSLVRAGTGDTGELF
v_gene: TRBV18; CDR3aa: ASSPTASNQPQH
v_gene: TRBV28; CDR3aa: ASTKKYTDTQY
v_gene: TRBV5-1; CDR3aa: ASSLVWGENTEAF
v_gene: TRBV11-2; CDR3aa: ASSSQGLNTEAF
v_gene: TRBV5-1; CDR3aa: ASSLPGGLGETQY
v_gene: TRBV9; CDR3aa: ASSVGPALGTGFNEQF
v_gene: TRBV6-1; CDR3aa: ASSAGTGVYEQY
v_gene: TRBV2; CDR3aa: ASSYGQGVREQY
v_gene: TRBV11-2; CDR3aa: ASSLTGRNTEAF
v_gene: TRBV11-3; CDR3aa: ASSPFGGTEAF
v_gene: TRBV7-2; CDR3aa: ASSSGLRTTDTQY
v_gene: TRBV11-3; CDR3aa: ASSRAGSGKQY
v_gene: TRBV18; CDR3aa: ASSPNGQGMNEKLF
v_gene: TRBV30; CDR3aa: AWGDQGDTQY
v_gene: TRBV5-1; CDR3aa: ASSLGGGAQGETQY
v_gene: TRBV12-2; CDR3aa: ASRIWTGEALT
v_gene: TRBV18; CDR3aa: ASSPPDRYDTQY
v_gene: TRBV7-9; CDR3aa: ASSLDTGTDTQY